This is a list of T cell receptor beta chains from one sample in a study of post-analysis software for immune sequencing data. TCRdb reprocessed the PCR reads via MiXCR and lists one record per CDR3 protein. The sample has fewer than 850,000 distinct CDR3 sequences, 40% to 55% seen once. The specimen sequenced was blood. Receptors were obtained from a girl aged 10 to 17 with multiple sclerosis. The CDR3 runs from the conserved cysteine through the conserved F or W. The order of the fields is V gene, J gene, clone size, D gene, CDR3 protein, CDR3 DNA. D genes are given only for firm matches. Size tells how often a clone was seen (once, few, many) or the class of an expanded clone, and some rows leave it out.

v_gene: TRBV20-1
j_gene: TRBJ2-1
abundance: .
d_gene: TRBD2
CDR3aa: CSARPGGQNNEQFF
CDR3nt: TGCAGTGCTAGACCGGGGGGGCAGAACAATGAGCAGTTCTTC

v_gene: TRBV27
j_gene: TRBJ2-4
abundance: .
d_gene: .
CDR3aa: CASSFLGENIQYF
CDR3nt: TGTGCCAGCAGTTTCTTGGGGGAAAACATTCAGTACTTC

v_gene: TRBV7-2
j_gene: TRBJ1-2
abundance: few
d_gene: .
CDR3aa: CASSLNPGIYGYTF
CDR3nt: TGTGCCAGCAGCTTAAATCCAGGCATCTATGGCTACACCTTC

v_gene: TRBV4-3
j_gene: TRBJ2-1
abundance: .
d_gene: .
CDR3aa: CASSQGRGYEQFF
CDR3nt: TGCGCCAGCAGCCAAGGGAGGGGATATGAGCAGTTCTTC

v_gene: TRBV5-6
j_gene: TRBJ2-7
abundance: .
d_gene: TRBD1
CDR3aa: CASSLNPGQAYEQYF
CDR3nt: TGTGCCAGCAGCTTGAATCCGGGACAGGCCTACGAGCAGTACTTC

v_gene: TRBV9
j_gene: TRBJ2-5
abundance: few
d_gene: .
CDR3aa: CASSVEGVRQETQYF
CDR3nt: TGTGCCAGCAGCGTAGAGGGGGTTAGACAAGAGACCCAGTACTTC

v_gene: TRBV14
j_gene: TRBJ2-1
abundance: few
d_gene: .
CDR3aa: CASSQRSSYNEQFF
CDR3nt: TGTGCCAGCAGCCAAAGGAGCTCCTACAATGAGCAGTTCTTC

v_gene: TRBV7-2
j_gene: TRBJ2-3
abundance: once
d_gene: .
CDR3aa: CASSFSTGVGGGDTQYF
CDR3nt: TGTGCCAGCAGCTTTTCCACGGGAGTGGGGGGTGGAGATACGCAGTATTTT

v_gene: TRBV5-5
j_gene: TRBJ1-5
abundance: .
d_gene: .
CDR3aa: CASSTGDQPQHF
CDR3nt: TGTGCCAGCAGCACGGGCGATCAGCCCCAGCATTTT

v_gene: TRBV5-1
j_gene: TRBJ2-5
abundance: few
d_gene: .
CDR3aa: CASREGDQETQYF
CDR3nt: TGCGCCAGCAGAGAAGGCGACCAAGAGACCCAGTACTTC

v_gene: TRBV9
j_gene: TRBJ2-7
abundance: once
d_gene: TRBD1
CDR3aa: CASSPRPLGQGAYEQYF
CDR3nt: TGTGCCAGCAGCCCACGCCCCTTGGGGCAGGGGGCGTACGAGCAGTACTTC

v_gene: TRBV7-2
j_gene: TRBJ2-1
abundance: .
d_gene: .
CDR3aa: CASSFNSGYYNEQFF
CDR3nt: TGTGCCAGCAGCTTCAATTCGGGGTATTACAATGAGCAGTTCTTC

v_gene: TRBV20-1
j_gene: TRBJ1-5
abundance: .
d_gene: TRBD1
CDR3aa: CSARDRVRGRGNQPQHF
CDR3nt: TGCAGTGCTAGAGATCGGGTCAGGGGGCGGGGCAATCAGCCCCAGCATTTT

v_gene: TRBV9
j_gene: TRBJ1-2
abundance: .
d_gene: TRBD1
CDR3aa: CASSVGTGGNSYGYTF
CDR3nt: TGTGCCAGCAGCGTAGGGACAGGGGGAAATTCCTATGGCTACACCTTC

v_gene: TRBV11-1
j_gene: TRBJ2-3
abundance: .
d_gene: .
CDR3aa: CASSLALAGSGDTQYF
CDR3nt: TGTGCCAGCAGCTTAGCGCTAGCTGGAAGTGGAGATACGCAGTATTTT

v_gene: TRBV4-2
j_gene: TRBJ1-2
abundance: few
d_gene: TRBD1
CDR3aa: CASSPSGTGRNGYTF
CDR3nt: TGTGCCAGCAGCCCGTCCGGGACAGGGAGGAATGGCTACACCTTC

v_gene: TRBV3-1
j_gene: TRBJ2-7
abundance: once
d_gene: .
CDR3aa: CASSQLPYLYEQYF
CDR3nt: TGTGCCAGCAGTCAATTACCTTACTTATACGAGCAGTACTTC

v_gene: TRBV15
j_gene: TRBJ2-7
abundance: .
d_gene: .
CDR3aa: CATSRGGGTNYEQYF
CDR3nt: TGTGCCACCAGCAGAGGAGGAGGGACGAACTACGAGCAGTACTTC